Following are 5 T cell receptor beta chains from one sample sequenced in a study of blood T cell repertoires in COVID-19. The repertoire was sequenced with immunoSEQ multiplex PCR; TCRdb's copy has only in-frame clones and lacks some. The sample shows 200,000 to 300,000 clones, around 84% of them seen only once. The sequencing input was peripheral blood. The origin of the receptors is a woman aged 55 to 70 with COVID-19, enrolled during active disease.

The J gene is TRBJ1-2, the V gene TRBV6-1; tentatively, D is TRBD1 (5 bases). Deletions cut 0 bases from V and 2 bases from J, with 10 bases between. Germline V gene sequence: CDR1 MNHNS, CDR2 SASEGT. The CDR3 runs 15 residues. In DNA form, the CDR3 reads TGTGCCAGCAGTGAAGCGGGGGGGTTCAACTATGGCTACACCTTC. This sequence encodes CASSEAGGFNYGYTF.

This chain joins TRBV6-1 and TRBJ1-3; a weak D match, TRBD1 (6 bases). The length of the CDR3 is 16 residues. Trimming cost V 0 bases and J 2 bases, with 11 bases left between them. Germline V gene sequence: CDR1 MNHNS, CDR2 SASEGT. The CDR3 sequence is CASSEADRVAGNTIYF. The CDR3 DNA reads as TGTGCCAGCAGTGAAGCGGACAGAGTAGCTGGAAACACCATATATTTT.

The V and J genes are TRBV9 and TRBJ2-7; 7 positions agree with TRBD1. Germline trimming cut 4 bases from V and 7 bases from J; bases unmatched to any gene: 5. The CDR3 runs to 12 residues. Germline loops: CDR1 SGDLS, CDR2 YYNGEE. The CDR3 sequence is CASSQGVGEQYF. CDR3 nucleotide sequence: TGTGCCAGCAGCCAGGGGGTTGGGGAGCAGTACTTC.

This sequence joins TRBV12-3 or TRBV12-4 and TRBJ1-2; 8 bases are shared with TRBD1. This CDR3 has 12 amino acids. V lost 6 bases and J lost 7; bases outside the gene matches: 4. DNA of the CDR3: TGTGCCAGCAGGGAAGACAGGGGTGGCTACACCTTC. This translates into CASREDRGGYTF.

This CDR3 is CASSFPLTGRYGNQPQHF. The CDR3 DNA is TGTGCCAGCAGTTTCCCCTTGACAGGGCGGTATGGCAATCAGCCCCAGCATTTT. V usage is TRBV28 and J usage is TRBJ1-5; 7 nucleotides match TRBD1. Germline CDR1 and CDR2: MDHEN and SYDVKM. The junction had 13 bases not matched to a gene; V was cut back by 3 bases and J by 2 bases. CDR3 size: 18 residues.